These 3 T cell receptor beta chains originate from one sample sequenced in a study of T cells expressing NK-cell markers. TCRdb re-called the 5' RACE reads and shows each CDR3 protein once, DNA omitted. The sample table includes a few hundred thousand distinct CDR3 sequences. Sequenced: blood T cells: a sorted CD56 or NKG2C T cell subset, CD4+ or CD8+ T cells, or bulk PBMC T cells (not recorded which). These receptor sequences come from a woman between 45 and 60 years old in good health.

The CDR3 sequence is CASSQDRGRQPQHF. The chain recombines TRBV3-1 with TRBJ1-5. The CDR3 is made up of 14 amino acids. The germline V gene encodes CDR1 LGHDT and CDR2 YNNKEL (reference sequence).

The chain links TRBV7-9 to TRBJ2-1; TCRdb reports TRBD1, a call that lacks DNA to check it against. Germline loops: CDR1 SEHNR, CDR2 FQNEAQ (reference sequence). The CDR3 totals 15 residues. The CDR3 protein is CASSSRGRRDNEQFF.

This CDR3 reads CSADHGTSGNFLAKNIQYF. The genes are TRBV20-1 and TRBJ2-4; no DNA is available, so the TRBD2 call from TCRdb remains unchecked. The CDR3 has 19 residues. In germline, CDR1 is DFQATT, CDR2 SNEGSKA (reference sequence).